One TCR beta chain is described in this entry. Its matching antigen is unknown. These data come from a study of shared clonotypes between healthy human individuals. Study-level points and caveats: The four-donor shared clonotypes exceeded non-shared clonotypes in generation probability, with non-shared ones scoring lower. Of the naive CD4 clonotypes, approximately 5% were shared across several donors.

It was CD45RO-negative cells, positively selected for CCR7, that made up naive CD8 cells, with terminally differentiated effector memory CD45RA+ cells excluded. Unmatched junction bases numbered 9, after V lost 5 bases and J lost 4 bases. This CDR3 has 16 amino acids. Germline V CDR1 and CDR2: SGHTA, FQGTGA. The assay was run at deep level. Template for every sorted-subset replicate PCR totaled about 200 ng DNA, roughly 30,000 T cell genomes. Clones were read by immunoSEQ multiplex PCR, and TCRdb kept only the in-frame ones, dropping some. Altogether approximately 650,000 clones are present, about 95% being singletons, with the ten largest covering 0.1% to 0.11%.

The V gene is TRBV7-3, the J gene TRBJ2-1, with TRBD2 identical over 9 bases. The sequencing input was naive CD8+ T cells sorted from blood. The receptor was isolated from a woman in her 30s in good health. DNA of the CDR3: TGTGCCAGCAGCCCGGGGGCGGGAGGGGCTTACAATGAGCAGTTCTTC. Translated: CASSPGAGGAYNEQFF.